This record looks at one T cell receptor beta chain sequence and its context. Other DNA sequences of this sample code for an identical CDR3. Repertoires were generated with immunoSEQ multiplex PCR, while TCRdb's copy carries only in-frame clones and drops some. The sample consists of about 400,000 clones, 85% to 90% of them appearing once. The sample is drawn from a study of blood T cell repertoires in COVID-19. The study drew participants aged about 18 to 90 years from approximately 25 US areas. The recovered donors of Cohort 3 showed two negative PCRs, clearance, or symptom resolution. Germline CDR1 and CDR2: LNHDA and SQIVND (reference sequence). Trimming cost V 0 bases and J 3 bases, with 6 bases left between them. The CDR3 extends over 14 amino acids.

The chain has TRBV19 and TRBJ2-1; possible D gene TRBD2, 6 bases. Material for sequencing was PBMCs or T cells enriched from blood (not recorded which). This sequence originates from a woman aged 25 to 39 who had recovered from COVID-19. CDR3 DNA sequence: TGTGCCAGTAGTATAGAGGGGGGCTACAATGAGCAGTTCTTC. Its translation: CASSIEGGYNEQFF.